This TCR beta chain stems from a study of neurological immune-mediated disorders (dated by TCRdb to between 2017 and 2020). Background for the entire study: Among the roughly 35 multiple sclerosis patients, approximately 30 had relapsing-remitting MS and 3 had secondary progressive MS. The cohort was made up of approximately 65 subjects, consisting of roughly 14 HAM/TSP patients, around 35 multiple sclerosis patients and 20 healthy controls. Longitudinal samples, technical triplicates and paired sorted CD4+ and CD8+ T-cell subsets, alongside PBMC samples, were included among the approximately 98 TCR-beta libraries. The study compared peripheral blood TCR-beta repertoires of HTLV-I-associated myelopathy (HAM/TSP) patients, multiple sclerosis patients and healthy controls using UMI-based sequencing.

cDNA synthesis used template-switch 5'RACE with a primer carrying a 10-nucleotide random unique molecular identifier tagging each TCR transcript. Every sequencing run yielded over 170 million TCR-beta sequences covering 15-18 subjects. Total RNA was extracted with the RNeasy kit. Using the KAPA Real-time Library Amplification kit, TCR-beta VDJ regions were amplified with primers for the TCR constant region and the 5'RACE anchor. Sample indexes and Illumina adaptors were added in a first PCR, and a second PCR then increased library yield. The roughly 650 bp TCR product was size-selected on a 2% E-gel SizeSelection system after Ampure bead purification. Before pooling, library quality was assessed on a Bioanalyzer, concentration was determined with Qubit, and library quantification was performed with the Kapa Library Quantification kit. An Illumina HiSeq 2500 was used to sequence the libraries paired-end at 2 x 150 bp. To increase sequence diversity, roughly 24-32% phiX was spiked into each library pool. Per the source publication's procedure: The quality-filtered reads were processed with the UMI-based MiGEC pipeline, whose error correction step removed more than 80% of the raw TCR sequences. IMGT germline references were used for aligning VDJ genes, and each clonotype was defined as a unique CDR3 amino acid sequence together with its V-J genes. Clonal expansion, Shannon diversity and CDR3 relatedness (CalcPairwiseDistances, ClusterSamples) were evaluated with VDJtools, and phylogenetic trees were built with CLCbio workbench. Expanded clones were defined as having at least 8 unique UMIs, based on coefficient-of-variation modelling across technical triplicates. TCRdb applied fastp at Q25 and MiXCR to the public reads, then kept only in-frame beta chains. Rows merge per CDR3 protein into single entries with the most common DNA and genes. The V and J calls follow TCRdb's processing rather than the paper's. The table for this sample lists 66,000 or so distinct CDR3 sequences; 4.5% to 5.5% of them were counted only once. The biggest ten clones account for 6.9% of the sample.

On the study overall, not on this receptor specifically: Expanded clones from different subjects shared no identical CDR3 amino acid sequences, which suggests that TCR-beta repertoires were private in all groups. In phylogenetic analysis, the repertoires of 18 of 34 MS patients grouped into a cluster of related CDR3 sequences, which suggests a possible signature at the repertoire level. TCR clonal expansion was highest in HAM/TSP patients and lowest in MS patients, with MS patients falling below even healthy controls. No clinical or MRI features were associated with the MS cluster, and the authors said that larger cohorts are needed.

This clonotype came up many times. Its antigen is currently not known. No base quality values were provided; no much bigger clone lies one nucleotide off. Based on the germline V gene, the CDR1 and CDR2 sequences are ENHRY and SYGVKD. Taken from cysteine to phenylalanine, the CDR3 has 14 residues. Only the CDR3 DNA is retained, 42 bases long and in frame from the first base. At the junction V is shortened by 3 bases and J by 1 base, with 9 bases in between. Libraries from unsorted PBMCs were made from 2 million PBMCs kept in RNAlater at -80 degrees C until RNA extraction. The multiple sclerosis patients were enrolled in a US clinical protocol that used magnetic resonance imaging to evaluate disease progression. Peripheral blood was subjected to Ficoll-Hypaque density gradient centrifugation to isolate PBMCs, which were then cryopreserved in liquid nitrogen.

The sample taken for sequencing was PBMCs. This sequence uses TRBV10-3 and TRBJ1-1, with no confident D gene call. The sequence was obtained from a man aged 30-40 years with multiple sclerosis. The nucleotides read TGTGCCATCAGTGACGGCCCGAGGAACACTGAAGCTTTCTTT. It codes for CAISDGPRNTEAFF.